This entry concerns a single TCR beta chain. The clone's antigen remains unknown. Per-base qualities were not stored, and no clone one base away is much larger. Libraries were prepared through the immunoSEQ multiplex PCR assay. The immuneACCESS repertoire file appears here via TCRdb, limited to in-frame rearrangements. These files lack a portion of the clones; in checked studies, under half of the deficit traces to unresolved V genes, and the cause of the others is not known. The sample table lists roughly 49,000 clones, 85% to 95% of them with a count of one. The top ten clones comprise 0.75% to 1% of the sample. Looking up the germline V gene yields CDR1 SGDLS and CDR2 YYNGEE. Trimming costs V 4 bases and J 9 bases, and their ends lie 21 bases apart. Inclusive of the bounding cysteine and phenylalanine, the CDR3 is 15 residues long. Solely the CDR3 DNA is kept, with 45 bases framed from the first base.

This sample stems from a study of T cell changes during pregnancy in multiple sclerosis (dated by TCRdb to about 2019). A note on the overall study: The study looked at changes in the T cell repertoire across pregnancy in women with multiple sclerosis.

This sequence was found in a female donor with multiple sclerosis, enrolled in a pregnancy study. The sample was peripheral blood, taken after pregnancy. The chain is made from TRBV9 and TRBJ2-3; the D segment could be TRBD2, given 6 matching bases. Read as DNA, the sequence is TGTGCCAGCAGCCCCGGAGGGAGAGGCAGGGAAACGCAGTATTTT. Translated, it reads CASSPGGRGRETQYF.